This paragraph reports one TCR beta chain. V shed 8 bases and J 4 bases; nucleotides not matched to a gene: 10. From germline, CDR1 is MNHEY and CDR2 SVGAGI. The CDR3 has 15 amino acids. Sample-barcoded 5' priming and a J-beta primer mix drove a second PCR of 7 to 11 cycles. TCRdb re-derived calls from the 5' RACE reads in MiXCR, one entry per CDR3 protein. The table records over a million distinct CDR3 sequences, approximately 59% of them present only once. The data were obtained in a study of blood T cells in healthy people across ages. Overall study context: Through template switching, about one barcoded beta molecule was captured per two T cells, as measured in model experiments.

This chain connects TRBV6-5 to TRBJ2-1; TRBD2 matches at 8 bases. This TCR was sampled from a man between 18 and 35 years old in good health. The sequenced material came from blood. CDR3 loop: CASQRASGQYNEQFF. The CDR3 DNA sequence: TGTGCCAGCCAAAGGGCTAGCGGGCAATACAATGAGCAGTTCTTC.